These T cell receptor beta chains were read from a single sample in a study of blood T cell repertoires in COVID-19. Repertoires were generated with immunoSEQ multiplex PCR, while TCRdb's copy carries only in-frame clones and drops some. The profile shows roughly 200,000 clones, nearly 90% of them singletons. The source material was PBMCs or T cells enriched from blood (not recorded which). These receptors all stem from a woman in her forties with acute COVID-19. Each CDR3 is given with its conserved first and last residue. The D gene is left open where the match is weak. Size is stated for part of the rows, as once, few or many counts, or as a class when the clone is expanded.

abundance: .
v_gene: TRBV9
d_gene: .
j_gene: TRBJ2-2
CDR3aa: CASSVAGQTGELFF
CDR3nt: TGTGCCAGCAGCGTAGCAGGGCAAACCGGGGAGCTGTTTTTT

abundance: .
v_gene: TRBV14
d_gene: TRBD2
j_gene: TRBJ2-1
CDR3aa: CASSQDYREGQDEQFF
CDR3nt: TGTGCCAGCAGCCAAGATTATCGGGAGGGCCAGGATGAGCAGTTCTTC

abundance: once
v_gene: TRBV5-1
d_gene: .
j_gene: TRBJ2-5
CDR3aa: CASSLGLTKETQYF
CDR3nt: TGCGCCAGCAGCTTGGGCCTAACGAAGGAGACCCAGTACTTC

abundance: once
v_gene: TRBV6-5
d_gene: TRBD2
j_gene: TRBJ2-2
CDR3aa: CASSLSGRGDGELFF
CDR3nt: TGTGCCAGCAGTCTCAGCGGGAGGGGGGACGGGGAGCTGTTTTTT

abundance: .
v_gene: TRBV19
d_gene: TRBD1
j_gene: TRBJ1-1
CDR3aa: CASSRLTGGMNTEAFF
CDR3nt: TGTGCCAGTAGTAGGCTGACAGGGGGAATGAACACTGAAGCTTTCTTT

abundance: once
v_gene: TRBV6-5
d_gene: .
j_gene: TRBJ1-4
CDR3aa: CASRSSGGSNEKLFF
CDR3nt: TGTGCCAGCAGGAGCTCCGGCGGATCTAATGAAAAACTGTTTTTT

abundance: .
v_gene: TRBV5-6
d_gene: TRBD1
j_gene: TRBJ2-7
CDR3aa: CASSWDRSAYEQYF
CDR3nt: TGTGCCAGCAGCTGGGACAGGTCAGCCTACGAGCAGTACTTC

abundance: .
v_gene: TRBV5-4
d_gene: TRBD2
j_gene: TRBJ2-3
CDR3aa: CASSLGVLAGADTQYF
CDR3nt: TGTGCCAGCAGCTTGGGAGTCCTAGCGGGGGCAGATACGCAGTATTTT

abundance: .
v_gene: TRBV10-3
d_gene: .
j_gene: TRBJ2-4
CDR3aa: CAISETGTKNIQYF
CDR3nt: TGTGCCATCAGTGAGACAGGGACCAAAAACATTCAGTACTTC

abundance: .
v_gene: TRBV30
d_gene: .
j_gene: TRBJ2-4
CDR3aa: CAWSVTGNIQYF
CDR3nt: TGTGCCTGGAGTGTTACGGGGAACATTCAGTACTTC

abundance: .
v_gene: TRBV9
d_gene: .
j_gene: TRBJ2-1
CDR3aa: CASSPRVNEQFF
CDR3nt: TGTGCCAGCAGCCCCAGGGTCAATGAGCAGTTCTTC

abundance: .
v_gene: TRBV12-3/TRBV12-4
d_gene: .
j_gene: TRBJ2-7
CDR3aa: CASSPKRAYEQYF
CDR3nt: TGTGCCAGCAGTCCTAAGCGGGCCTACGAGCAGTACTTC

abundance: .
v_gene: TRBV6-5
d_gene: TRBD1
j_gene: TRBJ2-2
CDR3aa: CAGQGRTGELFF
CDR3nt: TGTGCCGGACAGGGGCGAACCGGGGAGCTGTTTTTT

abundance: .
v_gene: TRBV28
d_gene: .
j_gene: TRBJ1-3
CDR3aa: CASSLSGPVGTIYF
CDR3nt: TGTGCCAGCAGTTTAAGCGGCCCAGTCGGGACCATATATTTT

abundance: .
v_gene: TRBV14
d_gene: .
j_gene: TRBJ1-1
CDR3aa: CASSIANRAFAEAFF
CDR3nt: TGTGCCAGCAGCATCGCAAACAGGGCTTTCGCTGAAGCTTTCTTT

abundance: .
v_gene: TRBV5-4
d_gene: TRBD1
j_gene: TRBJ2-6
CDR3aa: CASTFGTGGISGANVLTF
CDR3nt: TGTGCCAGCACCTTCGGGACAGGGGGAATTTCTGGGGCCAACGTCCTGACTTTC

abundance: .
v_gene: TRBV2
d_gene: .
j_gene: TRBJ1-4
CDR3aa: CASSGHGPPNEKLFF
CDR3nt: TGTGCCAGCAGTGGTCACGGTCCCCCTAATGAAAAACTGTTTTTT

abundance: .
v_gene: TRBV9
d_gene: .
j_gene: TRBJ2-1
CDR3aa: CASSPPEGFDEQFF
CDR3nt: TGTGCCAGCAGCCCCCCGGAGGGGTTTGATGAGCAGTTCTTC

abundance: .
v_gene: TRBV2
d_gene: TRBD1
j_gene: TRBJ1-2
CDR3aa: CASSSLGTGVYGYTF
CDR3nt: TGTGCCAGCAGTTCCCTAGGGACAGGAGTTTATGGCTACACCTTC

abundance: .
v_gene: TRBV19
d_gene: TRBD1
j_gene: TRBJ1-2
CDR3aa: CASTPLDRGLLGYTF
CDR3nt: TGTGCCAGTACTCCCTTGGACAGGGGGCTTCTTGGCTACACCTTC

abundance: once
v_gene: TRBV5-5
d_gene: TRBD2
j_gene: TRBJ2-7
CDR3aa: CASSFSGASYEQYF
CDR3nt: TGTGCCAGCAGCTTTAGCGGGGCCTCCTACGAGCAGTACTTC

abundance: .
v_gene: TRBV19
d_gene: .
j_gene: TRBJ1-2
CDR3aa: CASHGFLWTDHGYTF
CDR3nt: TGTGCCAGTCATGGGTTTTTATGGACAGATCATGGCTACACCTTC

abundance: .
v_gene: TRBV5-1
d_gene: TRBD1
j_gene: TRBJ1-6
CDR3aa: CASSLTGGNSPLHF
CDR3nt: TGCGCCAGCAGCTTGACAGGGGGTAATTCACCCCTCCACTTT

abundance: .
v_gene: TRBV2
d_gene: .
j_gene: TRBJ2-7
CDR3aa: CATSNALYYEQYF
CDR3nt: TGTGCCACTTCGAATGCACTATACTACGAGCAGTACTTC

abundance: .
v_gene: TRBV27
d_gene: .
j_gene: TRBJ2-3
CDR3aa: CASTLQGTDTQYF
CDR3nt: TGTGCCAGCACCTTACAAGGCACAGATACGCAGTATTTT

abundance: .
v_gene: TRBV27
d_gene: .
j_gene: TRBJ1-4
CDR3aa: CASASVGGGNEKLFF
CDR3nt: TGTGCCAGCGCGTCGGTTGGGGGAGGGAATGAAAAACTGTTTTTT

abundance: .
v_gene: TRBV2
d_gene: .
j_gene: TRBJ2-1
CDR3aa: CASHGGNEQFF
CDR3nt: TGTGCCTCCCACGGGGGAAATGAGCAGTTCTTC

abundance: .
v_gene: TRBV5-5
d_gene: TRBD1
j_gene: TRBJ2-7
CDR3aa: CASSREAQGSYEQYF
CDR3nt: TGTGCCAGCAGCCGAGAGGCACAGGGGTCCTACGAGCAGTACTTC

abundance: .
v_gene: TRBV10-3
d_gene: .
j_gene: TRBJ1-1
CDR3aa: CAISEEGGTNTEAFF
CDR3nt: TGTGCCATCAGTGAGGAGGGGGGGACGAACACTGAAGCTTTCTTT

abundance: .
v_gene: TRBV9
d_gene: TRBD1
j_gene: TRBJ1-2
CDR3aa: CASSGRTGAQGALGYTF
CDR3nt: TGTGCCAGCAGCGGTAGAACGGGGGCCCAGGGGGCGTTGGGCTACACCTTC

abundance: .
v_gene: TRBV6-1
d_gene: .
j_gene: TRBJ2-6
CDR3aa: CASSEQGTGANVLTF
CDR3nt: TGTGCCAGCAGTGAACAGGGAACTGGGGCCAACGTCCTGACTTTC

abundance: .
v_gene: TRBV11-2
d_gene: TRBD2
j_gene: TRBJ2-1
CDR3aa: CASSYSGGIYNEQFF
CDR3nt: TGTGCCAGCAGCTACAGCGGGGGGATATACAATGAGCAGTTCTTC

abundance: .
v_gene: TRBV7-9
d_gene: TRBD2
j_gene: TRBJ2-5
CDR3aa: CASSLVSASGGFQETQYF
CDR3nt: TGTGCCAGCAGCTTAGTTTCGGCTAGCGGGGGGTTCCAAGAGACCCAGTACTTC

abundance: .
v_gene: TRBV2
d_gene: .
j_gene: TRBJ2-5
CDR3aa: CASSRGETQYF
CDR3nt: TGTGCCAGCAGTCGGGGGGAGACCCAGTACTTC

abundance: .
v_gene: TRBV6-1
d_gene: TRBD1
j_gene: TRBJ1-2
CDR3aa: CASSELGQPYAGYTF
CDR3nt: TGTGCCAGCAGTGAGTTGGGACAGCCCTATGCGGGCTACACCTTC

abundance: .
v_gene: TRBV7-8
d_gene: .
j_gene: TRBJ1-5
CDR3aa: CASGELGGGDGNQPQHF
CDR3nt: TGTGCCAGCGGAGAGCTCGGGGGAGGGGATGGCAATCAGCCCCAGCATTTT

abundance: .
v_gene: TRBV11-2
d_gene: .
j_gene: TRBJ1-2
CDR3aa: CASSFDSSGYTF
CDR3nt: TGTGCCAGCAGCTTCGACAGCAGTGGCTACACCTTC

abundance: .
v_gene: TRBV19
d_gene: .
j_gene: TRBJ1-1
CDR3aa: CASSIVGGGTEAFF
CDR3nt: TGTGCCAGTAGTATAGTTGGGGGGGGCACTGAAGCTTTCTTT

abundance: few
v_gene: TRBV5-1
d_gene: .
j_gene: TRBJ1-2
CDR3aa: CASSLGTVGYGYTF
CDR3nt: TGCGCCAGCAGCTTGGGGACAGTAGGCTATGGCTACACCTTC

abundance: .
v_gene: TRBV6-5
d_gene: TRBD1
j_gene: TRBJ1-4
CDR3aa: CASSRDRVEKLFF
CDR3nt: TGTGCCAGCAGTCGGGACAGGGTTGAAAAACTGTTTTTT

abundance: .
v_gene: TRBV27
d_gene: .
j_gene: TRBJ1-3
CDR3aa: CASSLRSAGSATGNTIYF
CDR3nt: TGTGCCAGCAGTTTACGGTCTGCCGGAAGCGCTACTGGAAACACCATATATTTT

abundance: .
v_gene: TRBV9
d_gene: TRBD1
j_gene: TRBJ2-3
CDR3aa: CASSTGGRVRDTQYF
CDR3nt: TGTGCCAGCAGTACAGGGGGGCGAGTTAGAGATACGCAGTATTTT

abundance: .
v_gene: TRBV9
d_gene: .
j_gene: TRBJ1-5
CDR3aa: CASSVRGSSGNQPQHF
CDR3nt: TGTGCCAGCAGCGTAAGGGGTTCTAGTGGGAATCAGCCCCAGCATTTT